The next 8 T cell receptor beta chains were all read from a single sample in a study of blood T cell repertoires in COVID-19. TCRdb keeps only in-frame clones here, not all; method: immunoSEQ multiplex PCR. Of hundreds of thousands of clones in the sample, less than 90% were seen once. Sequencing was done on a sample of peripheral blood. Every receptor here comes from a woman aged 80 or over with active or convalescent COVID-19.

V usage is TRBV5-1 and J usage is TRBJ2-7, with TRBD1 matching 7 bases. This CDR3 is 18 amino acids long. The J segment lost 6 bases and the V segment lost 4 bases, leaving 22 bases of the junction unmatched. CDR1 and CDR2 from the germline V gene are SGHRS and YFSETQ. The CDR3 loop reads CASSPGSRTGTLRGEQYF. In nucleotides, the CDR3 is TGCGCCAGCAGCCCAGGCTCGAGGACAGGAACACTAAGGGGCGAGCAGTACTTC.

This rearrangement joins TRBV7-2 to TRBJ2-3; 8 bases agree with TRBD2. Germline V gives CDR1 SGHTA, CDR2 FQGNSA. After removal of 1 base from V and 1 base from J, the junction contained 10 bases not matched to a gene. The CDR3 contains 18 residues. The CDR3 sequence is CASSLVSGYGGGTDTQYF. Written as DNA, the CDR3 is TGTGCCAGCAGCTTAGTCTCCGGGTACGGGGGGGGCACAGATACGCAGTATTTT.

This chain connects TRBV6-5 to TRBJ2-7; 13 bases are a match to TRBD2. Germline V CDR1 and CDR2: MNHEY, SVGAGI. V lost 4 bases to trimming and J lost 3 bases; unmatched junction nucleotides: 6. CDR3 length: 16 residues. The CDR3 sequence: CASSSPRTSGGYEQYF. The CDR3 DNA follows: TGTGCCAGCAGTTCCCCCCGGACTAGCGGGGGCTACGAGCAGTACTTC.

The chain combines TRBV18 with TRBJ1-5; D is possibly TRBD1 (6 bases). This CDR3 is 15 amino acids long. Trimming removed 3 bases at V and 3 bases at J, with 12 bases between. The germline V gene has CDR1 KGHSH and CDR2 LQKENI. The CDR3 nucleotides are TGTGCCAGCTCACCCCAGGGGCGCAACAATCAGCCCCAGCATTTT. Residues: CASSPQGRNNQPQHF.

This chain links TRBV19 with TRBJ2-5; D perhaps matches TRBD1 (5 bases). This CDR3 comprises 14 residues. Germline CDR1 reads LNHDA; CDR2 reads SQIVND (reference sequence). Trimming left V 4 bases short and J 1 base short, with 10 bases between. The CDR3 here is CASSRAGSQETQYF. The CDR3 nucleotides are TGTGCCAGTAGTAGAGCAGGGTCCCAAGAGACCCAGTACTTC.

The chain carries TRBV6-5 and TRBJ1-1; D unresolved. The CDR3 sequence is 13 residues long. V lost 6 bases, J lost 4 bases, and 12 bases lay in between. Germline CDR1 reads MNHEY; CDR2 reads SVGAGI. CDR3 nucleotide sequence: TGTGCCAGCAGCCCCGTGAGAGCCACTGAAGCTTTCTTT. This encodes CASSPVRATEAFF.

As concerns this clone: Different DNA sequences within this sample yield the same CDR3. V usage is TRBV9 and J usage is TRBJ2-5; 7 bases are a match to TRBD1. The CDR3 totals 14 residues. CDR1 and CDR2 (germline): SGDLS, YYNGEE. With 0 bases clipped from V and 5 bases from J, the junction kept 4 bases outside the gene matches. The CDR3 spells CASSVGGGWETQYF. CDR3 DNA: TGTGCCAGCAGCGTAGGAGGGGGCTGGGAGACCCAGTACTTC. The full variable domain, in which reference TRBV9 and TRBJ2-5 provide the parts outside the CDR3, is DSGVTQTPKHLITATGQRVTLRCSPRSGDLSVYWYQQSLDQGLQFLIQYYNGEERAKGNILERFSAQQFPDLHSELNLSSLELGDSALYFCASSVGGGWETQYFGPGTRLLVL.

The V gene is TRBV5-4, the J gene TRBJ2-3; 9 positions match TRBD1. The CDR3 spans 17 residues. The J segment lost 2 bases and the V segment lost 4 bases, leaving 11 bases of the junction unmatched. CDR1 and CDR2 from the germline V gene are SGHNT and YYREEE (reference sequence). The CDR3 here is CASSGTLRDRVTDTQYF. The CDR3 nucleotides read TGTGCCAGCAGCGGCACCCTCCGGGACAGGGTCACAGATACGCAGTATTTT.